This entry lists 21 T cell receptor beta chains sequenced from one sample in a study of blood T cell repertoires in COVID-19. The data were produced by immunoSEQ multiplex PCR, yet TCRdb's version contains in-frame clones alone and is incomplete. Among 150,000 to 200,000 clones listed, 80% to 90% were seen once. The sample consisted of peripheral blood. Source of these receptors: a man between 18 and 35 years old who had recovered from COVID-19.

CDR3 loop: CASSLAEQYYEQYF. The CDR3 DNA sequence: TGTGCCAGCAGCTTAGCCGAACAATACTACGAGCAGTACTTC. V gene TRBV7-9 combines with J gene TRBJ2-7, with D hard to call. Germline assignment: CDR1 SEHNR and CDR2 FQNEAQ (reference sequence). Trimming removed 0 bases at V and 3 bases at J, with 9 bases between. The CDR3 is made up of 14 amino acids.

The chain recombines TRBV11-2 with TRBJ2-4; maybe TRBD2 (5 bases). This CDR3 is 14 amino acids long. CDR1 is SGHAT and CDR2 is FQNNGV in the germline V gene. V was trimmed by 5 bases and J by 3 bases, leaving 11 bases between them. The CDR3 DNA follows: TGTGCCAGCAGCGCGATTCGGGGCAAAAACATTCAGTACTTC. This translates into CASSAIRGKNIQYF.

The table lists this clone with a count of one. The CDR3: CASSPTGGRSSYEQYF. The CDR3 DNA reads as TGTGCCAGCAGCCCCACCGGGGGAAGATCCTCCTACGAGCAGTACTTC. The V gene is TRBV9, the J gene TRBJ2-7; maybe TRBD2 (6 bases). The length of the CDR3 is 16 residues. V lost 4 bases to trimming and J lost 0 bases, with 17 bases between them. Germline V CDR1 and CDR2: SGDLS, YYNGEE.

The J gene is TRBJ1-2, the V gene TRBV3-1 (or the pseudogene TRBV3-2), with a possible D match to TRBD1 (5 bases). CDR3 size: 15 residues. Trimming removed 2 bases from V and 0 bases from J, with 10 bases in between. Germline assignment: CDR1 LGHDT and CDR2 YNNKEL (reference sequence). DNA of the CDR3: TGTGCCAGCAGCCAATGGGGGGGTACTAACTATGGCTACACCTTC. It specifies CASSQWGGTNYGYTF.

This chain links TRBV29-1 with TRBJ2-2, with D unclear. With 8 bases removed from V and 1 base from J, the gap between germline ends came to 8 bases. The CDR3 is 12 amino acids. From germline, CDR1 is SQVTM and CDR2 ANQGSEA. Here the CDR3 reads CSLSLNTGELFF. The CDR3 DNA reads TGCAGCCTTTCCTTGAACACCGGGGAGCTGTTTTTT.

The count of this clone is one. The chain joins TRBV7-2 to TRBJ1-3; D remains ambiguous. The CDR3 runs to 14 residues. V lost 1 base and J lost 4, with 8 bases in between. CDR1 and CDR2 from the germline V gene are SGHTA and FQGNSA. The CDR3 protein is CASSLVQRGNTIYF. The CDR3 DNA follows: TGTGCCAGCAGCTTAGTACAGAGAGGAAACACCATATATTTT.

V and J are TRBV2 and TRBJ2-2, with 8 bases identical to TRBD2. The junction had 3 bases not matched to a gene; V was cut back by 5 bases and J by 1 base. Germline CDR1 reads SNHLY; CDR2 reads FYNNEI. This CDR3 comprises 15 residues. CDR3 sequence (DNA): TGTGCCAGCAGTCCTAGCGGGTGGAACACCGGGGAGCTGTTTTTT. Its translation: CASSPSGWNTGELFF.

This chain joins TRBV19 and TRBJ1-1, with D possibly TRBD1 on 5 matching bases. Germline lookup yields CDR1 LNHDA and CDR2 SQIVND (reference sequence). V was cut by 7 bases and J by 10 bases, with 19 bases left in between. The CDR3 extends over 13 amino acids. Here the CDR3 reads CASTSGGAQGAFF. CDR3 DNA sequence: TGTGCCAGTACCTCGGGAGGGGCGCAGGGAGCTTTCTTT.

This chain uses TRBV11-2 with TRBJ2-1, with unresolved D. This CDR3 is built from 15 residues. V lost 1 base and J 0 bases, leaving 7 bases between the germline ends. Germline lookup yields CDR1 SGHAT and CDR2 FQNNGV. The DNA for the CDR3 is TGTGCCAGCAGCTTAGTGGTGAGCTCCTACAATGAGCAGTTCTTC. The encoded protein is CASSLVVSSYNEQFF.

In DNA form, the CDR3 reads TGTGCCAGCAGGCCTCCTAGCGGGGTTAAAGAGACCCAGTACTTC. It yields the protein CASRPPSGVKETQYF. This rearrangement joins TRBV2 to TRBJ2-5, with 9 bases lining up with TRBD2. Trimming removed 6 bases from V and 3 bases from J; junction bases left unmatched: 8. CDR3 length: 15 residues. Per the germline V gene, CDR1 is SNHLY and CDR2 is FYNNEI.

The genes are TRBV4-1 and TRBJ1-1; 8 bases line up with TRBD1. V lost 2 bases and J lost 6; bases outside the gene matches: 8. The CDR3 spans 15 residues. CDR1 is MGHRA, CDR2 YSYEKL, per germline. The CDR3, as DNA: TGCGCCAGCAGCCAACCAGGACAGGGTAGGGCTGAAGCTTTCTTT. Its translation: CASSQPGQGRAEAFF.

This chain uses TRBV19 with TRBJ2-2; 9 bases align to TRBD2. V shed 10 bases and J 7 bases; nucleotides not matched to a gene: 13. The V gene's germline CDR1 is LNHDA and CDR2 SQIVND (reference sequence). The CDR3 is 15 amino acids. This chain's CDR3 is CATRFGSGSYGELFF. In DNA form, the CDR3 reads TGTGCCACAAGGTTTGGTAGCGGGAGTTACGGGGAGCTGTTTTTT.

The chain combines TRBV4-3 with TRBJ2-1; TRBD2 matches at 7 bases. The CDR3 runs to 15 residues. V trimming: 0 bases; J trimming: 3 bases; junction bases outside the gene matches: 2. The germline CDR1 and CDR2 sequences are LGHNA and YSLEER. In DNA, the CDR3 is TGCGCCAGCAGCCAAGACAGCGGGAACTACAATGAGCAGTTCTTC. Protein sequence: CASSQDSGNYNEQFF.

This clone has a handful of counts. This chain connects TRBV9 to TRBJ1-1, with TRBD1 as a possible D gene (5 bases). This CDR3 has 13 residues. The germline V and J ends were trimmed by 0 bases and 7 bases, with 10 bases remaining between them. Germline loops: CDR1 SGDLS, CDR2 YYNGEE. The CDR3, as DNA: TGTGCCAGCAGCGTAGGAGAGACAGTTGAAGCTTTCTTT. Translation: CASSVGETVEAFF.

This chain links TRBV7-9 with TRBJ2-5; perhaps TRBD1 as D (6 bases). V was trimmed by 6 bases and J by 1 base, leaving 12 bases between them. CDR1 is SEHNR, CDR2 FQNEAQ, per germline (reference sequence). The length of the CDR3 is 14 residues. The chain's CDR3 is CASSQTDSQETQYF. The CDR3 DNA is TGTGCCAGCAGTCAAACGGACAGCCAAGAGACCCAGTACTTC.

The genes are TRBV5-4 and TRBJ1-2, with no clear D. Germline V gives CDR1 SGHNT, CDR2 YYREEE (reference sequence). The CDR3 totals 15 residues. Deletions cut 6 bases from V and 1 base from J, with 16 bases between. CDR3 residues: CASTDSLAVNYGYTF. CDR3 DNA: TGTGCCAGCACCGATTCCCTGGCCGTTAACTATGGCTACACCTTC. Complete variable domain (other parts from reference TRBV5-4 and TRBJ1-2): ETGVTQSPTHLIKTRGQQVTLRCSSQSGHNTVSWYQQALGQGPQFIFQYYREEENGRGNFPPRFSGLQFPNYSSELNVNALELDDSALYLCASTDSLAVNYGYTFGSGTRLTVV.

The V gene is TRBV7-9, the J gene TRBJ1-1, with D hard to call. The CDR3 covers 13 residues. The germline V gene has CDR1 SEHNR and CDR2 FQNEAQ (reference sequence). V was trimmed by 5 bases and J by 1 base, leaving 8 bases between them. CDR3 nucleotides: TGTGCCAGCAGCCCTTCTAAGAACACTGAAGCTTTCTTT. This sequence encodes CASSPSKNTEAFF.

The CDR3 protein is CASSLSTSGYNEQFF. The CDR3 bases are TGTGCCAGCAGCTTAAGCACTAGCGGCTACAATGAGCAGTTCTTC. The V and J genes are TRBV11-2 and TRBJ2-1; 8 nucleotides align to TRBD2. In germline, CDR1 is SGHAT, CDR2 FQNNGV. After removal of 2 bases from V and 3 bases from J, the junction contained 3 bases not matched to a gene. The CDR3 runs 15 residues. Full variable domain (outside the CDR3, taken from reference TRBV11-2 and TRBJ2-1): EAGVAQSPRYKIIEKRQSVAFWCNPISGHATLYWYQQILGQGPKLLIQFQNNGVVDDSQLPKDRFSAERLKGVDSTLKIQPAKLEDSAVYLCASSLSTSGYNEQFFGPGTRLTVL.

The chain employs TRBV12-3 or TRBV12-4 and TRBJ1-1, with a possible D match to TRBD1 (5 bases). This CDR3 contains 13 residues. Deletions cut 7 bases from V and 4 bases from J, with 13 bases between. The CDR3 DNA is TGTGCCAGCACGTATGGCGGGGCCACTGAAGCTTTCTTT. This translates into CASTYGGATEAFF.

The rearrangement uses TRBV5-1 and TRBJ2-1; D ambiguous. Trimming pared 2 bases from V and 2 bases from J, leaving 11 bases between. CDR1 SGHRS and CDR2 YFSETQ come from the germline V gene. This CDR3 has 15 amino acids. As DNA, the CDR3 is TGCGCCAGCAGCTTAAGCGCTAACCCCTACAATGAGCAGTTCTTC. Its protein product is CASSLSANPYNEQFF.

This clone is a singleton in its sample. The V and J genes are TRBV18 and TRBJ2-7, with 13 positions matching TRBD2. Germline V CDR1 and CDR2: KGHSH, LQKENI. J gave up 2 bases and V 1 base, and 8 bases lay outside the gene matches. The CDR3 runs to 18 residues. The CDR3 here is CASSPRPGLAGHAYEQYF. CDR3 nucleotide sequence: TGTGCCAGCTCACCACGCCCGGGACTAGCGGGGCATGCCTACGAGCAGTACTTC.